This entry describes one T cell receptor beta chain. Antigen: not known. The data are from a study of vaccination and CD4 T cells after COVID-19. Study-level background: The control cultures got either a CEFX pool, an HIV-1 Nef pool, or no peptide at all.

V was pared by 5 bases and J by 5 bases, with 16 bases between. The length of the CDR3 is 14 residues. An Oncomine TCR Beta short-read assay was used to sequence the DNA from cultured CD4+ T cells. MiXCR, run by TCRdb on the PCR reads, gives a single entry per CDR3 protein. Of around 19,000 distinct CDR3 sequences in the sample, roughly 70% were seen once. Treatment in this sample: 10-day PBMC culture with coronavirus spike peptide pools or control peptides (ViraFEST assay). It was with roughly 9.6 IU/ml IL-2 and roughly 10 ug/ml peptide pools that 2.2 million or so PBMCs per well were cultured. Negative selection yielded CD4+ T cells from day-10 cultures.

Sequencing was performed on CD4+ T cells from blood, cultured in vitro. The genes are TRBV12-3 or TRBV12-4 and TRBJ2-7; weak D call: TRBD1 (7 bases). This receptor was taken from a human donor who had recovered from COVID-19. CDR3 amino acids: CASSKTGTFHEQYF. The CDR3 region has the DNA TGTGCCAGCAGTAAGACAGGGACTTTCCACGAGCAGTACTTC.